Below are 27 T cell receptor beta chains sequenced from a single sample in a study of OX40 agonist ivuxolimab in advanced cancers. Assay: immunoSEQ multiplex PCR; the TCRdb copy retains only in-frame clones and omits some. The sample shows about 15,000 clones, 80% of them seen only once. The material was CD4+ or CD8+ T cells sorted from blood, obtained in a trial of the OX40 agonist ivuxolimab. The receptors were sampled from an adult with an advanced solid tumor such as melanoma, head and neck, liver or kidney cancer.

The CDR3 nucleotides read TGTGCCAGCAGTTTAGGAGAGCAGTTCTTC. Translating it yields CASSLGEQFF. The chain links TRBV28 to TRBJ2-1, with D hard to call. V dropped 2 bases and J dropped 10 bases, with 3 bases sitting between them. The CDR3 has 10 amino acids. Germline V gives CDR1 MDHEN, CDR2 SYDVKM.

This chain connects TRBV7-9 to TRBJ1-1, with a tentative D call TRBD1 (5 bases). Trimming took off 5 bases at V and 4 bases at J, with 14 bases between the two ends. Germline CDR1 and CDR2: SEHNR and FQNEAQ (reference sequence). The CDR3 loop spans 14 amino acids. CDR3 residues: CASSPQGFSTEAFF. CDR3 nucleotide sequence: TGTGCCAGCAGCCCCCAGGGCTTTAGCACTGAAGCTTTCTTT.

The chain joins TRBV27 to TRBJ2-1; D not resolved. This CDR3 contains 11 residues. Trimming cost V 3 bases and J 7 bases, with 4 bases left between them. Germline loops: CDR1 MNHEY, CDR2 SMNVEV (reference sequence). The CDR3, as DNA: TGTGCCAGCAGTTTGGGTAATGAGCAGTTCTTC. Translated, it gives CASSLGNEQFF.

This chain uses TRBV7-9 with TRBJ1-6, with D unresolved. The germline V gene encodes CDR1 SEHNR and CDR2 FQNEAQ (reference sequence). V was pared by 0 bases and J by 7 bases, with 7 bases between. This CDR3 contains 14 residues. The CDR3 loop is CASSLAVGNSPLHF. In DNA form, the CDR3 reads TGTGCCAGCAGCTTAGCAGTAGGGAATTCACCCCTCCACTTT.

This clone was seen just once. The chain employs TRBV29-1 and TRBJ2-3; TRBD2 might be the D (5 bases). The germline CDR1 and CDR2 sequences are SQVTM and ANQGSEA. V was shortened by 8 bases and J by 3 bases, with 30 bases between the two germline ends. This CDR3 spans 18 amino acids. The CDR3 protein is CSLTRPQDAGLRTDTQYF. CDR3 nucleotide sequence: TGCAGCTTAACGAGGCCCCAAGATGCGGGTCTGAGGACAGATACGCAGTATTTT.

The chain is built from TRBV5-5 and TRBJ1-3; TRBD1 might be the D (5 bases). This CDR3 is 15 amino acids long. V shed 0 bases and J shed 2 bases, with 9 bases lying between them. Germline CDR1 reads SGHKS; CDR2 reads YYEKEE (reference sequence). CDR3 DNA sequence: TGTGCCAGCAGCTTGGACCCAGGGACTGGAAACACCATATATTTT. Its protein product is CASSLDPGTGNTIYF.

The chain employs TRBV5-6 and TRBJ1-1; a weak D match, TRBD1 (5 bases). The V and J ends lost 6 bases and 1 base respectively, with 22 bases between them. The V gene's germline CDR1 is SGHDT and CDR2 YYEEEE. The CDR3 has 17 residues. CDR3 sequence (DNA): TGTGCCAGCAAAGGGGAGGGGCCCTCTATGTGGAACACTGAAGCTTTCTTT. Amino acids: CASKGEGPSMWNTEAFF.

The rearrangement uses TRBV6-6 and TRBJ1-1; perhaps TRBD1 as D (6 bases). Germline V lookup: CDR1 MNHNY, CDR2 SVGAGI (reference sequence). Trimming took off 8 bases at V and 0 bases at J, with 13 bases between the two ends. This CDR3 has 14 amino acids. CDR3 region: CASLLKGVNTEAFF. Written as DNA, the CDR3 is TGTGCCAGCCTTCTAAAGGGGGTGAACACTGAAGCTTTCTTT.

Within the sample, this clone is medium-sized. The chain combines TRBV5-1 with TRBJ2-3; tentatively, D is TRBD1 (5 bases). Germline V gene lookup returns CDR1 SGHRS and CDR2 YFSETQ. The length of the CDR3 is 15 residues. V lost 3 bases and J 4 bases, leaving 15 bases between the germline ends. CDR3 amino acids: CASSSPGGAADTQYF. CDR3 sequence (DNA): TGCGCCAGCAGCTCACCCGGTGGGGCTGCAGATACGCAGTATTTT. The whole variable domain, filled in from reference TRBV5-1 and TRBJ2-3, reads KAGVTQTPRYLIKTRGQQVTLSCSPISGHRSVSWYQQTPGQGLQFLFEYFSETQRNKGNFPGRFSGRQFSNSRSEMNVSTLELGDSALYLCASSSPGGAADTQYFGPGTRLTVL.

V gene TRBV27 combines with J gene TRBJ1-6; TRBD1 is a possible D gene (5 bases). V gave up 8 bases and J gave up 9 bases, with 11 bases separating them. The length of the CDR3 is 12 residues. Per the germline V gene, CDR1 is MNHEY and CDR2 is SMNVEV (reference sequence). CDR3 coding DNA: TGTGCCAGCTCAGGGTTAGGTTCACCCCTCCACTTT. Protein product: CASSGLGSPLHF.

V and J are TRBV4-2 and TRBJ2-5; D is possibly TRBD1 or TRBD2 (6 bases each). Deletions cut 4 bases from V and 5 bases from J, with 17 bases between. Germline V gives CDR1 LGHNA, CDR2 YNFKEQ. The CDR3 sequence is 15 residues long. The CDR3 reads CASSPETGGGETQYF. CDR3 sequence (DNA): TGTGCCAGCAGCCCCGAGACTGGAGGGGGGGAGACCCAGTACTTC.

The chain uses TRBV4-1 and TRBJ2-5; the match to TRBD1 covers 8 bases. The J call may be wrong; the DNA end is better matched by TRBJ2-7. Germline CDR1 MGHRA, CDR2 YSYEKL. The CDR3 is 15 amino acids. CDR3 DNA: TGCGCCAGCAGAGCAGGACAGGGAGGAGCCTACGAGCAGTACTTC. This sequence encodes CASRAGQGGAYEQYF.

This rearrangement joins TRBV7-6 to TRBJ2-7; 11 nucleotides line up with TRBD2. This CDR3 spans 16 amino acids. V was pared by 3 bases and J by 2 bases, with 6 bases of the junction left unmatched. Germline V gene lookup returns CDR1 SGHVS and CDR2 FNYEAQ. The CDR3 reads CASSLEGGLAAYEQYF. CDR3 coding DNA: TGTGCCAGCAGCTTGGAAGGGGGACTAGCGGCCTACGAGCAGTACTTC.

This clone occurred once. CDR3 region: CASSQASTGILYGYTF. DNA for the CDR3: TGCGCCAGCAGCCAAGCCTCGACAGGGATTCTCTATGGCTACACCTTC. The chain combines TRBV4-3 with TRBJ1-2; 7 bases align to TRBD1. Losses at the gene ends were 1 base for V and 4 bases for J; bases not matched to a gene: 9. CDR3 size: 16 residues. Germline V gives CDR1 LGHNA, CDR2 YSLEER.

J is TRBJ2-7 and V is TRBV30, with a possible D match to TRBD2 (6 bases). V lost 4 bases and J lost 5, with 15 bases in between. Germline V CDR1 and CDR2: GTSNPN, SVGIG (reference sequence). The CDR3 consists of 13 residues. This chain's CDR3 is CAWTPGEEDEQYF. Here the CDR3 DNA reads TGTGCCTGGACTCCGGGGGAGGAGGACGAGCAGTACTTC.

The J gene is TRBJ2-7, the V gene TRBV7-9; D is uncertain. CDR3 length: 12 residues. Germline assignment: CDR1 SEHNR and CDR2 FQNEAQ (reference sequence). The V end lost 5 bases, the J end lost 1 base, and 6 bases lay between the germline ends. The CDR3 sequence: CASSDASYEQYF. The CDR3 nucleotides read TGTGCCAGCAGCGACGCATCCTACGAGCAGTACTTC.

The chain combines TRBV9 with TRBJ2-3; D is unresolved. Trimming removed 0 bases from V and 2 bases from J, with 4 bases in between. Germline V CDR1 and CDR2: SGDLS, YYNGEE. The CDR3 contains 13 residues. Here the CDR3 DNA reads TGTGCCAGCAGCGTAGCTGACACAGATACGCAGTATTTT. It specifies CASSVADTDTQYF.

CDR3 coding DNA: TGTGCCAGCAGCCAAGGGGCGGAGTTCGGGGCTGAAGCTTTCTTT. It codes for CASSQGAEFGAEAFF. This chain joins TRBV28 and TRBJ1-1, with D maybe TRBD1 (5 bases). Trimming shortened V by 6 bases and J by 6 bases, and 20 bases separated the two germline ends. This CDR3 comprises 15 residues. Germline V lookup: CDR1 MDHEN, CDR2 SYDVKM.

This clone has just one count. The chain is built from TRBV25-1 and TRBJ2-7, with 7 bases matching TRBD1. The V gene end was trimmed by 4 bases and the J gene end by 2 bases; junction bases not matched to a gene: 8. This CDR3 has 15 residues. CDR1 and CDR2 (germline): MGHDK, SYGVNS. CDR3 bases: TGTGCCAGCAGTGGAATGACAGGGATTCCCTACGAGCAGTACTTC. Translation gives CASSGMTGIPYEQYF.

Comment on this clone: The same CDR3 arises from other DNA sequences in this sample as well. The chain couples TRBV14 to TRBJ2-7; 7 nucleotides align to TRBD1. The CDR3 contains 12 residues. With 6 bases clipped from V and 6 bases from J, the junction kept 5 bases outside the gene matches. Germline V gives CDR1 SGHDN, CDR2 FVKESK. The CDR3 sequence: CASRRTGGEQYF. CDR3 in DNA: TGTGCCAGCAGACGGACAGGAGGCGAGCAGTACTTC.

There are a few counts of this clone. CDR3 in amino acids: CASSYGSSSYEQYF. CDR3 sequence (DNA): TGTGCCAGCAGTTACGGGAGTAGCTCCTACGAGCAGTACTTC. The V gene is TRBV6-5, the J gene TRBJ2-7, with D maybe TRBD2 (5 bases). Germline loops: CDR1 MNHEY, CDR2 SVGAGI. This CDR3 has 14 residues. Trimming took 2 bases from V and 0 from J, leaving 8 bases between them.

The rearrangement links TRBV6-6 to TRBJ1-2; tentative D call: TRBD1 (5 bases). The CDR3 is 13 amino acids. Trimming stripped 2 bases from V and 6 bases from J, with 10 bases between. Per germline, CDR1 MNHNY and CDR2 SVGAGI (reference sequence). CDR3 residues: CASSYGGTDGYTF. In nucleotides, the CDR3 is TGTGCCAGCAGTTACGGCGGGACGGATGGCTACACCTTC.

The CDR3 sequence is CASSGPPTYYGYTF. The CDR3 DNA reads as TGTGCCAGCAGTGGCCCGCCGACCTACTATGGCTACACCTTC. V gene TRBV25-1 combines with J gene TRBJ1-2; no definite D call. From germline, CDR1 is MGHDK and CDR2 SYGVNS. The CDR3 is 14 amino acids. V lost 4 bases to trimming and J lost 3 bases, with 12 bases between them.

This CDR3 is CASSLSDGRYEQYF. Written as DNA, the CDR3 is TGTGCCAGCAGCCTTTCCGACGGAAGATACGAGCAGTACTTC. The rearrangement uses TRBV11-3 and TRBJ2-7; no reliable D call. The CDR3 has 14 residues. CDR1 is SGHNT, CDR2 YENEEA, per germline. V was clipped by 5 bases and J by 4 bases, with 15 bases between them.

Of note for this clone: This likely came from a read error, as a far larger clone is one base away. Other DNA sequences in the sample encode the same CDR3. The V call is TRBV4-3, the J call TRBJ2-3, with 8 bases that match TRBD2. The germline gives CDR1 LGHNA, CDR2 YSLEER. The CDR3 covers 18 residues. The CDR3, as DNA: TGCGCCAGCAGCCAAGATCTCGCGGGGGGCCTGCTTTCAGATACGCAGTACTTT. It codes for CASSQDLAGGLLSDTQYF.

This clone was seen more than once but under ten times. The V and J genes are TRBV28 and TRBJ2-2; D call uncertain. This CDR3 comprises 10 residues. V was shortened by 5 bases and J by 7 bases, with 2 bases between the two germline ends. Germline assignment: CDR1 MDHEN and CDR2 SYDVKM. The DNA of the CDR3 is TGTGCCAGCAGTCTCGGGGAGCTGTTTTTT. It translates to CASSLGELFF.

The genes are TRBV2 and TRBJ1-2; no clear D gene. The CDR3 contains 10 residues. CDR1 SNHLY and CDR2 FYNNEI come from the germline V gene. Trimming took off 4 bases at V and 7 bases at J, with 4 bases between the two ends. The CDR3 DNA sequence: TGTGCCAGCAGTGGACGTGGCTACACCTTC. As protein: CASSGRGYTF.